Listed below are T cell receptor beta chains from one sample, sequenced in a study of blood T cell repertoires in COVID-19. TCRdb keeps only in-frame clones here, not all; method: immunoSEQ multiplex PCR. The data contain about 220,000 clones, around 80% of them singletons. Material: peripheral blood. The source is a woman in her sixties or seventies who had recovered from COVID-19. The CDR3 runs from the conserved cysteine through the conserved F or W. D genes are given only for firm matches. Not all rows give a size; the values are once, few, many and, for expanded clones, a class.

clone size	V gene	J gene	D gene	CDR3 protein	CDR3 DNA
-	TRBV13	TRBJ2-1	TRBD2	CASSFPSGGLNNEQFF	TGTGCCAGCAGCTTCCCTAGCGGGGGGCTTAACAATGAGCAGTTCTTC
-	TRBV6-5	TRBJ2-3	-	CASSPQRGTDTQYF	TGTGCCAGCAGCCCGCAGCGAGGCACAGATACGCAGTATTTT
-	TRBV4-3	TRBJ2-1	TRBD2	CASSPKIVSGGVYNEQFF	TGCGCCAGCAGCCCCAAAATCGTTAGCGGGGGGGTTTACAATGAGCAGTTCTTC
-	TRBV5-1	TRBJ2-3	-	CASSLAQDTQYF	TGCGCCAGCAGCTTAGCCCAAGATACGCAGTATTTT
-	TRBV19	TRBJ2-7	-	CASSRTDETYEQYF	TGTGCCAGTAGTCGGACAGATGAGACCTACGAGCAGTACTTC
-	TRBV25-1	TRBJ1-3	-	CASSDFYRTSGNTIYF	TGTGCCAGCAGTGATTTCTACAGGACCTCTGGAAACACCATATATTTT
-	TRBV19	TRBJ2-1	TRBD2	CASSISLAGAEQFF	TGTGCCAGTAGTATAAGTCTAGCGGGAGCCGAGCAGTTCTTC
-	TRBV6-6	TRBJ1-5	TRBD1	CASSYPTGQGNQPQHF	TGTGCCAGCAGTTACCCGACAGGGCAGGGCAATCAGCCCCAGCATTTT
medium-sized	TRBV7-2	TRBJ2-1	-	CASSLGQNNEQFF	TGTGCCAGCAGCTTAGGACAGAACAATGAGCAGTTCTTC
-	TRBV18	TRBJ2-7	TRBD2	CASSSSSGPYEQYF	TGTGCCAGCTCAAGTTCTAGCGGGCCCTACGAGCAGTACTTC
-	TRBV19	TRBJ1-2	TRBD1	CASTPGGTYGYTF	TGTGCCAGTACTCCAGGGGGCACCTATGGCTACACCTTC
-	TRBV6-1	TRBJ2-7	TRBD1	CASSEATGGVEQYF	TGTGCCAGCAGTGAAGCAACAGGGGGCGTCGAGCAGTACTTC
many	TRBV6-6	TRBJ2-7	-	CASRTRDTSYEQYF	TGTGCCAGCAGAACCCGGGACACATCCTACGAGCAGTACTTC
-	TRBV7-8	TRBJ2-5	-	CASSLGELETQYF	TGTGCCAGCAGCTTAGGGGAGCTGGAGACCCAGTACTTC
-	TRBV4-2	TRBJ1-2	-	CASSQDHQGGHGYTF	TGTGCCAGCAGCCAAGACCACCAGGGAGGGCATGGCTACACCTTC
-	TRBV7-2	TRBJ2-7	TRBD2	CASSLRTSGAYEQYF	TGTGCCAGCAGCTTAAGGACTAGCGGGGCCTACGAGCAGTACTTC
-	TRBV7-2	TRBJ2-7	-	CASSLAGGAYEQYF	TGTGCCAGCAGCTTAGCGGGGGGAGCCTACGAGCAGTACTTC
-	TRBV5-4	TRBJ2-5	TRBD1	CASSPQGGRGETQYF	TGTGCCAGCAGCCCACAGGGGGGACGAGGGGAGACCCAGTACTTC
-	TRBV20-1	TRBJ1-1	-	CSASGDGVNTEAFF	TGCAGTGCTAGTGGCGACGGAGTGAACACTGAAGCTTTCTTT
-	TRBV7-2	TRBJ2-7	TRBD2	CASSRGTNPSKQYF	TGTGCCAGCAGCCGCGGGACTAACCCTAGTAAGCAGTACTTC
-	TRBV9	TRBJ2-2	-	CASSVEGSSVNTGELFF	TGTGCCAGCAGCGTAGAAGGGTCTAGCGTCAACACCGGGGAGCTGTTTTTT
-	TRBV12-3/TRBV12-4	TRBJ2-3	TRBD2	CASKAGVSDTQYF	TGTGCCAGCAAAGCGGGGGTTTCAGATACGCAGTATTTT
-	TRBV27	TRBJ1-5	-	CASSLEGSNQPQHF	TGTGCCAGCAGTTTAGAGGGTAGCAATCAGCCCCAGCATTTT
-	TRBV13	TRBJ2-7	-	CASSFGKSYEQYF	TGTGCCAGCAGCTTTGGCAAGTCATACGAGCAGTACTTC
once	TRBV2	TRBJ1-1	TRBD1	CASSRGTGRNTEAFF	TGTGCCAGCAGTAGAGGGACAGGGCGGAACACTGAAGCTTTCTTT
-	TRBV7-2	TRBJ1-2	-	CASSWATVGVAF	TGTGCCAGCAGCTGGGCGACGGTTGGCGTAGCCTTC
-	TRBV4-2	TRBJ1-6	-	CASSHNREIRNSPLHF	TGTGCCAGCAGCCACAACAGGGAAATTAGAAATTCACCCCTCCACTTT
-	TRBV7-2	TRBJ2-7	TRBD2	CASMPQAWGGYEQYF	TGTGCCAGCATGCCGCAGGCGTGGGGGGGCTACGAGCAGTACTTC
-	TRBV6-4	TRBJ1-1	TRBD1	CASSDSAGGINTEAFF	TGTGCCAGCAGTGACTCGGCAGGGGGGATAAACACTGAAGCTTTCTTT
-	TRBV4-2	TRBJ2-3	TRBD2	CASSQDAGGEVSADTQYF	TGTGCCAGCAGCCAAGACGCCGGGGGGGAGGTCTCGGCAGATACGCAGTATTTT
-	TRBV5-1	TRBJ1-6	TRBD1	CASSLEDRGNSPLHF	TGCGCCAGCAGCTTAGAGGACAGGGGGAATTCACCCCTCCACTTT
many	TRBV5-5	TRBJ1-1	-	CASSLVMYGTEAFF	TGTGCCAGCAGCTTGGTGATGTACGGCACTGAAGCTTTCTTT
-	TRBV28	TRBJ2-7	-	CASSFGRGFSYEQYF	TGTGCCAGCAGTTTTGGCAGGGGCTTCTCCTACGAGCAGTACTTC
-	TRBV3-1/TRBV3-2	TRBJ1-2	TRBD1	CASSQGTGVMSYGYTF	TGTGCCAGCAGCCAAGGCACAGGGGTGATGAGCTATGGCTACACCTTC
-	TRBV6-6	TRBJ2-7	-	CASSYRDIPYEQYF	TGTGCCAGCAGTTACCGTGACATACCCTACGAGCAGTACTTC
-	TRBV15	TRBJ1-4	-	CATRAWTDEKLFF	TGTGCCACCAGGGCTTGGACAGACGAAAAACTGTTTTTT
-	TRBV7-6	TRBJ2-2	-	CASSFSYAAGGGGELFF	TGTGCCAGCAGCTTTTCCTACGCCGCTGGTGGAGGCGGGGAGCTGTTTTTT
-	TRBV15	TRBJ2-1	-	CATSRDRASYNEQFF	TGTGCCACCAGCAGAGACCGAGCATCCTACAATGAGCAGTTCTTC
-	TRBV6-2/TRBV6-3	TRBJ1-2	TRBD1	CASIPDRVEYGYTF	TGTGCCAGCATCCCGGACAGGGTTGAATATGGCTACACCTTC
few	TRBV4-1	TRBJ2-3	TRBD2	CASSAQAGGSADTQYF	TGCGCCAGCAGCGCTCAAGCGGGGGGGTCGGCAGATACGCAGTATTTT
-	TRBV3-1/TRBV3-2	TRBJ1-3	-	CASSMGRRGNTIYF	TGTGCCAGCAGTATGGGCCGTCGGGGAAACACCATATATTTT
-	TRBV30	TRBJ2-1	TRBD1	CAWSPGTGYNEQFF	TGTGCCTGGAGTCCCGGGACAGGCTACAATGAGCAGTTCTTC
-	TRBV29-1	TRBJ2-7	TRBD1	CSARRGYEQYF	TGCAGCGCCCGCAGGGGGTACGAGCAGTACTTC
few	TRBV19	TRBJ1-6	TRBD1	CASKARTGDSPLHF	TGTGCCAGTAAAGCAAGGACAGGGGATTCACCCCTCCACTTT
-	TRBV5-1	TRBJ1-2	-	CASSPGSSGPYGYTF	TGCGCCAGCAGCCCCGGAAGCTCAGGCCCATATGGCTACACCTTC
-	TRBV5-1	TRBJ2-7	TRBD2	CASSDGTSDNEQYF	TGCGCCAGCAGCGATGGGACTAGCGATAACGAGCAGTACTTC
-	TRBV7-9	TRBJ1-4	-	CASSSGVEWEKLFF	TGTGCCAGCAGCTCAGGGGTCGAATGGGAAAAACTGTTTTTT
-	TRBV7-3	TRBJ2-5	TRBD2	CASSLGLAEETQYF	TGTGCCAGCAGCTTGGGACTAGCGGAAGAGACCCAGTACTTC
-	TRBV12-3/TRBV12-4	TRBJ1-1	TRBD1	CASSGTANTEAFF	TGTGCCAGCAGTGGGACAGCGAACACTGAAGCTTTCTTT
-	TRBV7-6	TRBJ1-6	-	CASSARTDSPLHF	TGTGCCAGCAGCGCCCGGACAGATTCACCCCTCCACTTT
-	TRBV5-6	TRBJ2-3	TRBD2	CASSLGLAELTDTQYF	TGTGCCAGCAGCTTGGGACTAGCGGAACTCACAGATACGCAGTATTTT
-	TRBV19	TRBJ2-7	TRBD1	CASSITGEAYEQYF	TGTGCCAGTAGTATTACAGGGGAAGCCTACGAGCAGTACTTC
few	TRBV7-2	TRBJ1-2	TRBD1	CASSLAQGVGYTF	TGTGCCAGCAGCTTAGCACAGGGGGTTGGCTACACCTTC
once	TRBV6-9	TRBJ1-1	-	CASDTVTLNTEAFF	TGTGCCAGCGACACGGTCACGTTGAACACTGAAGCTTTCTTT
-	TRBV7-3	TRBJ2-1	TRBD1	CASSALQGAGDNEQFF	TGTGCCAGCAGCGCTTTACAGGGGGCAGGGGACAATGAGCAGTTCTTC